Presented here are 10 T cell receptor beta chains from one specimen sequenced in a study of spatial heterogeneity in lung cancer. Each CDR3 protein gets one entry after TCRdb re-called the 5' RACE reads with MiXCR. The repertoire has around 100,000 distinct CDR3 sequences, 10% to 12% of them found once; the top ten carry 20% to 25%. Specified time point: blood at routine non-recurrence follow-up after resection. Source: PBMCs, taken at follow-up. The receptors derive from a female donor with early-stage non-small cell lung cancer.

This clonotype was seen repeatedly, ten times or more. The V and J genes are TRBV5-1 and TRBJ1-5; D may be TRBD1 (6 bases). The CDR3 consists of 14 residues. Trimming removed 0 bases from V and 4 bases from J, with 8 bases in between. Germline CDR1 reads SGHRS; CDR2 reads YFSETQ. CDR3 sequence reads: CASSLGGGNQPQHF. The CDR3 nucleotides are TGCGCCAGCAGCTTGGGAGGGGGAAATCAGCCCCAGCATTTT. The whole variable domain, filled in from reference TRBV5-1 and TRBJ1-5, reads KAGVTQTPRYLIKTRGQQVTLSCSPISGHRSVSWYQQTPGQGLQFLFEYFSETQRNKGNFPGRFSGRQFSNSRSEMNVSTLELGDSALYLCASSLGGGNQPQHFGDGTRLSIL.

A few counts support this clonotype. The CDR3 protein is CAISDTDRGASYEQYF. DNA for the CDR3: TGTGCCATCAGTGATACGGACAGGGGAGCCTCCTACGAGCAGTACTTC. The chain is built from TRBV10-3 and TRBJ2-7, with 9 positions matching TRBD1. The V gene's germline CDR1 is ENHRY and CDR2 SYGVKD. The CDR3 contains 16 residues. V was pared by 3 bases and J by 0 bases, with 6 bases of the junction left unmatched.

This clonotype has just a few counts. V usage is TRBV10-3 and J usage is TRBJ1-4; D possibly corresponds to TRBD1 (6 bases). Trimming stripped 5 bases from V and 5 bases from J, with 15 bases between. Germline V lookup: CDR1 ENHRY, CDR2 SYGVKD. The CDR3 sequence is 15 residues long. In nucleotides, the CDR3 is TGTGCCATCAGTAACAGGGCGGACGAGAATGAAAAACTGTTTTTT. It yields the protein CAISNRADENEKLFF.

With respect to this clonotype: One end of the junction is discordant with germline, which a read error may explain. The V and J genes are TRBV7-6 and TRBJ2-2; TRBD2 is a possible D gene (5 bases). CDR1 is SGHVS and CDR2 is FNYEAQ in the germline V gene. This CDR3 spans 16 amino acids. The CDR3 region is CASSLVSGVNTGELFF. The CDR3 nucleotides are TGTGCCAGCAGTTTAGTTTCCGGGGTTAACACCGGGGAGCTGTTTTTT. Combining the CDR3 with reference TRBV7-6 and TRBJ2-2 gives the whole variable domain GAGVSQSPRYKVTKRGQDVALRCDPISGHVSLYWYRQALGQGPEFLTYFNYEAQQDKSGLPNDRFSAERPEGSISTLTIQRTEQRDSAMYRCASSLVSGVNTGELFFGEGSRLTVL.

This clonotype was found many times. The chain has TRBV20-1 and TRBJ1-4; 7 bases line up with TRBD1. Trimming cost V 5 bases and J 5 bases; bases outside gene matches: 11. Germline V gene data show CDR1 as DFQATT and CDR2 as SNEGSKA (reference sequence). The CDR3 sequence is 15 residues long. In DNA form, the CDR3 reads TGCAGTGCTCCCCAGCGAGGGGGCTTAAATGAAAAACTGTTTTTT. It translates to CSAPQRGGLNEKLFF.

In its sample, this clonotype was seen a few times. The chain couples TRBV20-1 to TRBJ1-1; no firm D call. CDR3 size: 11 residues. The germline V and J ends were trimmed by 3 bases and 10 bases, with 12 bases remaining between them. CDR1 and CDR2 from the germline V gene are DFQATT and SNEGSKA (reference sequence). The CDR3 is CSARGRPGAFF. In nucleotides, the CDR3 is TGCAGTGCTAGGGGCAGGCCCGGAGCTTTCTTT.

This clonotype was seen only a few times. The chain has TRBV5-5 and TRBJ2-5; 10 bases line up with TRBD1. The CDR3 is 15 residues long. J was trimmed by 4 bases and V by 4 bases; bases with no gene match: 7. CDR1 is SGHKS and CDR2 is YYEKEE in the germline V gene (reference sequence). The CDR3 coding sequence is TGTGCCAGCAGCCAGACCGGGACAGGGGCAGAGACCCAGTACTTC. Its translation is CASSQTGTGAETQYF. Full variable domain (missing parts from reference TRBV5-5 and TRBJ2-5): DAGVTQSPTHLIKTRGQQVTLRCSPISGHKSVSWYQQVLGQGPQFIFQYYEKEERGRGNFPDRFSARQFPNYSSELNVNALLLGDSALYLCASSQTGTGAETQYFGPGTRLLVL.

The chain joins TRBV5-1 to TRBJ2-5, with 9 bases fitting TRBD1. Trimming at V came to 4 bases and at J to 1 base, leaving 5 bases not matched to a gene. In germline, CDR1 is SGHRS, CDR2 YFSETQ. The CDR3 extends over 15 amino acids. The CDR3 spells CASSMGQGPQETQYF. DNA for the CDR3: TGCGCCAGCAGCATGGGACAGGGTCCCCAAGAGACCCAGTACTTC.

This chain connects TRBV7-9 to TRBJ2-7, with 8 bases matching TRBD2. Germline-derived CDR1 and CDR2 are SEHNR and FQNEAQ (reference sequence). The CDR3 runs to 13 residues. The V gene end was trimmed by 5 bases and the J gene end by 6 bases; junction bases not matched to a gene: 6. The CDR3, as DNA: TGTGCCAGCAGCCTCAGCGGGAGAGGCGAGCAGTACGTC. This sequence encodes CASSLSGRGEQYV.

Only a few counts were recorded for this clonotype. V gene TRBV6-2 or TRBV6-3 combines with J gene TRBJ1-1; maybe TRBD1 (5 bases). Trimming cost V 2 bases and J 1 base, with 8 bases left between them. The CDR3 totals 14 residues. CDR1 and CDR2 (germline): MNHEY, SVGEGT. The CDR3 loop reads CASSYRTGNTEAFF. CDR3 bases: TGTGCCAGCAGTTACCGAACAGGGAACACTGAAGCTTTCTTT.